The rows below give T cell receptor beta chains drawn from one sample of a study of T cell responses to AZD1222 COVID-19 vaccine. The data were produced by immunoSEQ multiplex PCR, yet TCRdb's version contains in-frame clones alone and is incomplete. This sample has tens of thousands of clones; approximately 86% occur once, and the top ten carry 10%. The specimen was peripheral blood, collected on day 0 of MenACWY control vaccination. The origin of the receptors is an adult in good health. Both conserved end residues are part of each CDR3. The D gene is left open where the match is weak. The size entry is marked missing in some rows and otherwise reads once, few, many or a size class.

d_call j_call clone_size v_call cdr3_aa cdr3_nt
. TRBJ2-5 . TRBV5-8 CASSTSEGEETQYF TGTGCCAGCAGCACCTCGGAGGGGGAGGAGACCCAGTACTTC
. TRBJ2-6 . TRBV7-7 CASSPAGANVLTF TGTGCCAGCAGCCCCGCTGGGGCCAACGTCCTGACTTTC
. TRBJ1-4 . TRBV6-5 CASSRRDGEKKLFF TGTGCCAGCAGCCGACGGGACGGCGAGAAAAAACTGTTTTTT
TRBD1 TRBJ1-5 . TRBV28 CASSYRGRNQPQHF TGTGCCAGCAGTTACAGGGGCCGCAATCAGCCCCAGCATTTT
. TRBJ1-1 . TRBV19 CASSHGGGTEAFF TGTGCCAGTAGCCACGGAGGTGGGACTGAAGCTTTCTTT
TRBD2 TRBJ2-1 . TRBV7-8 CASSLAFAGGHLYNEQFF TGTGCCAGCAGCTTAGCGTTCGCGGGGGGACATCTCTACAATGAGCAGTTCTTC
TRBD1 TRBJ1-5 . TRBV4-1 CASSQEGQVQQPQHF TGCGCCAGCAGCCAAGAGGGACAGGTTCAACAGCCCCAGCATTTT
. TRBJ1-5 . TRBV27 CASSLSGDGNQPQHF TGTGCCAGCAGTTTATCAGGGGATGGCAATCAGCCCCAGCATTTT
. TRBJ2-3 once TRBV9 CASSVDIGYTDTQYF TGTGCCAGCAGCGTAGATATAGGGTACACAGATACGCAGTATTTT
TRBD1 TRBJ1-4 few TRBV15 CATSSIGDRGEKLFF TGTGCCACCAGCAGTATTGGGGACAGGGGAGAAAAACTGTTTTTT
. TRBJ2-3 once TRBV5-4 CASSWQGAAPDTQYF TGTGCCAGCAGCTGGCAAGGGGCGGCCCCAGATACGCAGTATTTT
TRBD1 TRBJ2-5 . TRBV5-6 CASSSPGTGARAQYF TGTGCCAGCAGCTCCCCTGGGACAGGGGCTAGGGCCCAGTACTTC
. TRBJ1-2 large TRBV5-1 CASSSAIGSGVYYGYTF TGCGCCAGCAGCTCGGCGATAGGCAGCGGGGTTTACTATGGCTACACCTTC
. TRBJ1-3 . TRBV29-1 CSVLVPTSGNTIYF TGCAGCGTTCTAGTTCCCACCTCTGGAAACACCATATATTTT
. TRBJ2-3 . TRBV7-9 CASSLPVGGPDTQYF TGTGCCAGCAGCCTCCCTGTCGGGGGGCCCGATACGCAGTATTTT
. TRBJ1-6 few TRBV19 CASSDSPSSSPLHF TGTGCCAGTAGTGACTCTCCCTCGTCTTCACCCCTCCACTTT
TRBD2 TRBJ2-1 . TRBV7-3 CASSSPGLVGNEQFF TGTGCCAGCAGCTCCCCGGGACTAGTGGGGAATGAGCAGTTCTTC
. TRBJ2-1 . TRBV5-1 CASSLGSSYNEQFF TGCGCCAGCAGCTTGGGGAGCTCCTACAATGAGCAGTTCTTC
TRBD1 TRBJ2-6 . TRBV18 CASSPRGQSLSGANVLTF TGTGCCAGCTCACCCCGGGGACAGTCCCTCTCTGGGGCCAACGTCCTGACTTTC
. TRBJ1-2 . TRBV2 CASSPTSFGYTF TGTGCCAGCAGTCCGACCAGTTTCGGCTACACCTTC
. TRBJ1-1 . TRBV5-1 CASSLNAGPNTEAFF TGCGCCAGCAGCTTGAATGCAGGGCCGAACACTGAAGCTTTCTTT
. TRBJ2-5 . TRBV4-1 CASSQDGVQPQETQYF TGCGCCAGCAGCCAAGATGGAGTTCAGCCTCAAGAGACCCAGTACTTC